This T cell receptor beta chain was profiled in a study of blood T cell repertoires in COVID-19 (TCRdb year 2020). Regarding the research as a whole: Samples covering the acute and convalescent phases of COVID-19 were provided by collaborators in the United States, Italy and Spain. The prospective study material was composed of cDNA or gDNA derived from T cells, B-cell-depleted T cells, or PBMCs. Deeply sampled blood TCRbeta repertoires from subjects exposed to, actively infected with, or recovered from COVID-19 were included in the dataset. A freely available public database, intended as a resource for researchers studying the immune response to SARS-CoV-2, is where the repertoires were released. The samples were drawn from the first 160 participants of the ongoing ImmuneRACE study and from 1,254 subjects provided by 6 global collaborators. A de-identified subject ID, COVID-19 status, age in years and sex were almost always included in the sample metadata. HLA class I and class II types, where available, came from metadata supplied by the sample provider rather than from assay-based typing.

TCRbeta CDR3 regions were amplified from genomic DNA using the immunoSEQ Assay, a bias-controlled multiplex PCR. From the authors' description of their analysis: Nucleated cell counts per sample were estimated from amplification of reference gene primers within the assay. Sequence reads were collapsed and filtered to measure the absolute abundance of every unique TCRbeta CDR3 rearrangement. For each sample, productive Simpson clonality was calculated as the square root of Simpson's diversity index over productive rearrangements. TCRdb took this table from immuneACCESS and kept in-frame rearrangements with V and J called. Such tables lack part of the clones; where checked against another copy, unresolved V genes explain under half of the gap, and the rest is unexplained. The DNA was the basis for D and trimming; V, J and clone size are from that table. This sample is represented by about 72,000 clones; 85% to 90% of them were singletons. The ten largest clones add up to approximately 10% of the sample.

In the case of this clone: The specificity of this receptor is unknown. Base qualities were left out, and no much larger clone turns up one base away.

General study outcomes and caveats: Clinical and demographic metadata were provided uncurated, with the amount varying by source and participant.

Each collaborating institution followed its own protocols to collect whole blood in K2EDTA tubes. For TCRbeta analysis, collaborators shipped samples as frozen whole blood, isolated PBMCs, or DNA extracted from either of those sample types. The sequencing input was peripheral blood. The sequence derives from a man in his sixties or seventies with active or convalescent COVID-19.

The CDR3 region: CASSLTSYEQYF. The sequenced DNA: TGTGCCAGCAGCTTAACATCCTACGAGCAGTACTTC. Recombination joined TRBV3-1 (or the pseudogene TRBV3-2) with TRBJ2-7; no D gene can be assigned with confidence. The cysteine opens and the phenylalanine closes a CDR3 of 12 amino acids. The retained sequence is limited to the CDR3, 36 bases, with the frame set at the first base. The CDR1 and CDR2 encoded by the germline V gene (reference sequence) are LGHDT and YNNKEL. V was cut back by 5 bases and J by 1 base, leaving a gap of 6 bases between them.